This TCR beta chain was documented in a study of early T cells in non-severe SARS-CoV-2 infection. Researchers attached unique molecular identifiers to individual cDNA molecules. TCRdb re-derived calls from the 5' RACE reads in MiXCR, one entry per CDR3 protein. The sample lists approximately 70,000 distinct CDR3 sequences, around 10% occurring once. This TCR came from an adult who was a healthcare worker with PCR-confirmed SARS-CoV-2 infection or an uninfected control (not recorded which). Sequenced: whole blood.

The CDR3: CASGGYEQYF. CDR3 sequence (DNA): TGTGCCAGCGGGGGCTACGAGCAGTACTTC. The chain joins TRBV6-2 or TRBV6-3 to TRBJ2-7, with D perhaps matching TRBD1 or TRBD2 (5 bases each). With 8 bases removed from V and 3 bases from J, the gap between germline ends came to 5 bases. This CDR3 spans 10 amino acids. Germline V lookup: CDR1 MNHEY, CDR2 SVGEGT.